The next 27 T cell receptor beta chains were all read from a single sample in a study of neoadjuvant anti-PD-1 for oral cavity cancer. Produced via immunoSEQ multiplex PCR; TCRdb's table is partial and in-frame only. This sample has some 71,000 clones, with around 88% found just once. The material was PBMCs, obtained before nivolumab (anti-PD-1) treatment. Source of these receptors: a person aged 35 to 85 with oral cavity squamous cell carcinoma.

The V and J genes are TRBV11-2 and TRBJ2-7, with D possibly matching TRBD1 (7 bases). V was trimmed by 0 bases and J by 4 bases, leaving 10 bases between them. Germline loops: CDR1 SGHAT, CDR2 FQNNGV. The length of the CDR3 is 14 residues. CDR3 sequence reads: CASSLEQGRYEQYF. For the CDR3, the DNA is TGTGCCAGCAGCTTAGAACAGGGGAGGTACGAGCAGTACTTC.

The rearrangement joins TRBV27 to TRBJ1-5; D is ambiguous. V lost 4 bases and J lost 7, with 11 bases in between. The CDR3 is made up of 13 amino acids. The germline CDR1 and CDR2 sequences are MNHEY and SMNVEV (reference sequence). The CDR3 loop reads CASSYGRNQPQHF. The CDR3, as DNA: TGTGCCAGCAGTTACGGGAGGAACCAGCCCCAGCATTTT.

V and J are TRBV7-6 and TRBJ2-5; TRBD1 aligns across 9 bases. This CDR3 is built from 18 residues. The germline gives CDR1 SGHVS, CDR2 FNYEAQ. Losses at the gene ends were 4 bases for V and 1 base for J; bases not matched to a gene: 13. CDR3 residues: CASSWIPGQGRLQETQYF. Written as DNA, the CDR3 is TGTGCCAGCAGCTGGATCCCGGGACAGGGCCGTCTCCAAGAGACCCAGTACTTC. Combining the CDR3 with reference TRBV7-6 and TRBJ2-5 gives the whole variable domain GAGVSQSPRYKVTKRGQDVALRCDPISGHVSLYWYRQALGQGPEFLTYFNYEAQQDKSGLPNDRFSAERPEGSISTLTIQRTEQRDSAMYRCASSWIPGQGRLQETQYFGPGTRLLVL.

The V gene is TRBV6-4, the J gene TRBJ1-1; 10 bases are a match to TRBD1. With V trimmed by 4 bases and J by 8 bases, 7 bases remained unmatched. CDR1 and CDR2 (germline): MRHNA, SNTAGT. This CDR3 comprises 14 residues. CDR3 coding DNA: TGTGCCAGCAGTGGATTACCGGGACAGGGGGAAGCTTTCTTT. Amino acid sequence: CASSGLPGQGEAFF.

The rearrangement links TRBV7-6 to TRBJ2-2, with D uncertain. The CDR3 has 13 amino acids. Germline CDR1 and CDR2: SGHVS and FNYEAQ. V lost 4 bases, J lost 2 bases, and 5 bases lay in between. The CDR3 reads CASSYGNTGELFF. For the CDR3, the DNA is TGTGCCAGCAGCTACGGAAACACCGGGGAGCTGTTTTTT. Supplemented by reference TRBV7-6 and TRBJ2-2, the full variable domain reads GAGVSQSPRYKVTKRGQDVALRCDPISGHVSLYWYRQALGQGPEFLTYFNYEAQQDKSGLPNDRFSAERPEGSISTLTIQRTEQRDSAMYRCASSYGNTGELFFGEGSRLTVL.

This chain joins TRBV4-2 and TRBJ2-7; D is unclear. Germline-derived CDR1 and CDR2 are LGHNA and YNFKEQ. Trimming took 1 base from V and 3 from J, leaving 4 bases between them. The length of the CDR3 is 12 residues. This CDR3 reads CASSQGLYEQYF. In nucleotides, the CDR3 is TGTGCCAGCAGCCAAGGACTCTACGAGCAGTACTTC.

The chain uses TRBV7-9 and TRBJ2-7; possibly TRBD1 or TRBD2 for D (5 bases each). Trimming pared 8 bases from V and 2 bases from J, leaving 16 bases between. The CDR3 runs 14 residues. CDR1 and CDR2 (germline): SEHNR, FQNEAQ (reference sequence). The CDR3 protein is CASGWTGATYEQYF. The DNA of the CDR3 is TGTGCCAGCGGCTGGACCGGGGCCACCTACGAGCAGTACTTC.

The V call is TRBV27, the J call TRBJ1-4, with 9 positions matching TRBD1. The CDR3 has 15 amino acids. J lost 4 bases, V lost 6 bases, and 6 bases had no gene match. Germline CDR1 is MNHEY and CDR2 is SMNVEV (reference sequence). CDR3 sequence reads: CASRSGQGYNEKLFF. The CDR3 coding sequence is TGTGCCAGCAGAAGCGGACAGGGGTATAATGAAAAACTGTTTTTT.

This sequence joins TRBV5-4 and TRBJ1-1; D unresolved. CDR1 is SGHNT, CDR2 YYREEE, per germline (reference sequence). This CDR3 contains 11 residues. Trimming removed 1 base at V and 2 bases at J, with 0 bases between. CDR3 sequence (DNA): TGTGCCAGCAGCTTGAACACTGAAGCTTTCTTT. Its protein is CASSLNTEAFF.

The chain joins TRBV7-3 to TRBJ2-3; 8 nucleotides line up with TRBD1. Germline-derived CDR1 and CDR2 are SGHTA and FQGTGA. This CDR3 has 17 residues. Trimming removed 1 base from V and 2 bases from J; junction bases left unmatched: 8. The DNA for the CDR3 is TGTGCCAGCAGCTTAAGGACTTCGCAGGGGGCCACAGATACGCAGTATTTT. The encoded protein is CASSLRTSQGATDTQYF.

The rearrangement uses TRBV15 and TRBJ2-3; no definite D call. The V end was cut by 0 bases, the J end by 5 bases, with 12 bases between. Germline values: CDR1 LNHNV, CDR2 YYDKDF (reference sequence). This CDR3 has 15 residues. The CDR3 DNA is TGTGCCACCAGCAGAGATCACCCCTTCGTAGATACGCAGTATTTT. As protein: CATSRDHPFVDTQYF.

The rearrangement links TRBV7-9 to TRBJ2-7; 7 bases are a match to TRBD1. The trim removed 1 base at V and 4 bases at J, leaving 7 bases unmatched. Germline-derived CDR1 and CDR2 are SEHNR and FQNEAQ (reference sequence). The CDR3 loop spans 15 amino acids. The CDR3 nucleotides are TGTGCCAGCAGCTTAGTTAGACAGGGTGGTTACGAGCAGTACTTC. Its protein product is CASSLVRQGGYEQYF.

The chain joins TRBV19 to TRBJ2-3, with TRBD2 identical over 9 bases. The length of the CDR3 is 16 residues. Germline CDR1 LNHDA, CDR2 SQIVND (reference sequence). The V and J ends lost 3 bases and 3 bases, in that order; junction bases with no gene match: 7. The chain's CDR3 is CASSMDYSGRTDTQYF. The CDR3 DNA reads TGTGCCAGTAGTATGGATTATAGCGGGAGAACAGATACGCAGTATTTT. Based on the CDR3 plus reference TRBV19 and TRBJ2-3, the full variable domain is DGGITQSPKYLFRKEGQNVTLSCEQNLNHDAMYWYRQDPGQGLRLIYYSQIVNDFQKGDIAEGYSVSREKKESFPLTVTSAQKNPTAFYLCASSMDYSGRTDTQYFGPGTRLTVL.

This sequence joins TRBV9 and TRBJ2-1, with 10 bases matching TRBD1. From germline, CDR1 is SGDLS and CDR2 YYNGEE. The V segment lost 4 bases and the J segment 3 bases; nucleotides outside the gene matches: 4. CDR3 length equals 15 residues. The CDR3 DNA reads as TGTGCCAGCAGCTCGGGACAGGGGCGCTACAATGAGCAGTTCTTC. This gives the protein CASSSGQGRYNEQFF.

This clone has just a few counts. This chain joins TRBV29-1 and TRBJ1-1; TRBD1 matches at 7 bases. The V segment lost 7 bases and the J segment 5 bases; nucleotides outside the gene matches: 7. The germline V gene encodes CDR1 SQVTM and CDR2 ANQGSEA. The CDR3 totals 12 residues. CDR3 in amino acids: CSGTGFGTEAFF. The CDR3 region has the DNA TGCAGCGGGACAGGCTTTGGAACTGAAGCTTTCTTT.

This clone came up once. The genes are TRBV4-1 and TRBJ2-7; D possibly corresponds to TRBD1 (6 bases). Trimming removed 3 bases at V and 5 bases at J, with 23 bases between. Germline V gene sequence: CDR1 MGHRA, CDR2 YSYEKL. CDR3 length: 17 amino acids. This chain's CDR3 is CASSQSPIRTEGNEQYF. In DNA, the CDR3 is TGCGCCAGCAGCCAGAGCCCGATTAGGACAGAGGGTAACGAGCAGTACTTC.

The J gene is TRBJ2-7, the V gene TRBV6-1, with unresolved D. CDR3 length: 14 residues. Germline CDR1 is MNHNS and CDR2 is SASEGT. V lost 3 bases and J 6 bases, leaving 15 bases between the germline ends. The CDR3 region has the DNA TGTGCCAGCAGTGACCCCAACTTCCCAGGCGAGCAGTACTTC. It codes for CASSDPNFPGEQYF.

V is TRBV11-2 and J is TRBJ1-2, with D possibly matching TRBD1 (6 bases). Germline loops: CDR1 SGHAT, CDR2 FQNNGV. The length of the CDR3 is 14 residues. Trimming pared 8 bases from V and 8 bases from J, leaving 21 bases between. The chain's CDR3 is CASGAQGTSYGYTF. In DNA, the CDR3 is TGTGCCAGCGGGGCACAGGGTACTTCCTACGGCTACACCTTC.

The rearrangement links TRBV27 to TRBJ2-3; TRBD2 agrees at 7 bases. Trimming at V came to 1 base and at J to 1 base, leaving 2 bases not matched to a gene. This CDR3 region has 15 residues. Germline CDR1 reads MNHEY; CDR2 reads SMNVEV (reference sequence). Written as DNA, the CDR3 is TGTGCCAGCAGTTTATTCGCGGGGGGCACAGATACGCAGTATTTT. Amino acid sequence: CASSLFAGGTDTQYF.

The chain links TRBV6-1 to TRBJ2-1; tentative D call: TRBD1 (6 bases). The germline CDR1 and CDR2 sequences are MNHNS and SASEGT. This CDR3 spans 17 amino acids. V lost 2 bases and J lost 4, with 18 bases in between. CDR3 bases: TGTGCCAGCAGTGAACAGCCCCGGGACAAGGCATACAATGAGCAGTTCTTC. It yields the protein CASSEQPRDKAYNEQFF.

The CDR3 region has the DNA TGCGCCAGCAGCAACGACGGTTCCTACGAGCAGTACTTC. This codes for CASSNDGSYEQYF. This sequence joins TRBV5-1 and TRBJ2-7; D gene uncertain. The CDR3 has 13 residues. CDR1 is SGHRS and CDR2 is YFSETQ in the germline V gene. V lost 4 bases to trimming and J lost 1 base, with 9 bases between them.

V and J are TRBV29-1 and TRBJ2-3, with 12 bases aligning to TRBD2. With 6 bases clipped from V and 0 bases from J, the junction kept 4 bases outside the gene matches. The CDR3 length is 15 residues. CDR1 is SQVTM, CDR2 ANQGSEA, per germline. CDR3 in amino acids: CSVLGLAGSTDTQYF. The DNA of the CDR3 is TGCAGCGTCCTCGGACTAGCGGGGAGCACAGATACGCAGTATTTT.

CDR3 in DNA: TGTGCCAGCAGCTTAGTCAGGGGCTCAGATACGCAGTATTTT. Amino acids: CASSLVRGSDTQYF. V is TRBV7-9 and J is TRBJ2-3; TRBD1 might be the D (6 bases). V was clipped by 1 base and J by 4 bases, with 9 bases between them. Germline V lookup: CDR1 SEHNR, CDR2 FQNEAQ (reference sequence). The CDR3 has 14 residues. Full variable domain (remainder filled in from reference TRBV7-9 and TRBJ2-3): DTGVSQNPRHKITKRGQNVTFRCDPISEHNRLYWYRQTLGQGPEFLTYFQNEAQLEKSRLLSDRFSAERPKGSFSTLEIQRTEQGDSAMYLCASSLVRGSDTQYFGPGTRLTVL.

This chain joins TRBV14 and TRBJ2-1, with a weak D call TRBD2 (6 bases). The CDR3 loop spans 13 amino acids. Germline values: CDR1 SGHDN, CDR2 FVKESK. Trimming pared 7 bases from V and 10 bases from J, leaving 17 bases between. The DNA for the CDR3 is TGTGCCAGCAACAAAGGAGGGGTCGGCGAGCAGTTCTTC. Translation: CASNKGGVGEQFF.

The rearrangement links TRBV2 to TRBJ1-1, with a possible D match to TRBD1 (5 bases). V was pared by 2 bases and J by 1 base, with 11 bases between. The CDR3 is 15 amino acids. Germline CDR1 reads SNHLY; CDR2 reads FYNNEI. The CDR3 spells CASSELGVGNTEAFF. The CDR3 DNA reads as TGTGCCAGCAGTGAACTGGGGGTAGGGAACACTGAAGCTTTCTTT. Looking up the rest from reference TRBV2 and TRBJ1-1 gives the full variable domain: EPEVTQTPSHQVTQMGQEVILRCVPISNHLYFYWYRQILGQKVEFLVSFYNNEISEKSEIFDDQFSVERPDGSNFTLKIRSTKLEDSAMYFCASSELGVGNTEAFFGQGTRLTVV.

V usage is TRBV7-8 and J usage is TRBJ1-4, with D uncertain. The CDR3 runs 17 residues. Trimming removed 3 bases from V and 8 bases from J, with 22 bases in between. The germline gives CDR1 SGHVS, CDR2 FQNEAQ. In nucleotides, the CDR3 is TGTGCCAGCAGCTTCACTCGGGCGCGGACCCGCGAAGAAAAACTGTTTTTT. It is translated as CASSFTRARTREEKLFF.

This clone was counted a single time. The chain has TRBV5-1 and TRBJ1-2; D is perhaps TRBD1 (6 bases). Germline CDR1 SGHRS, CDR2 YFSETQ. The CDR3 covers 14 residues. V dropped 2 bases and J dropped 3 bases, with 11 bases sitting between them. CDR3 loop: CASSLGQRHYGYTF. In DNA, the CDR3 is TGCGCCAGCAGCTTAGGACAGAGACACTATGGCTACACCTTC.